This passage covers 31 T cell receptor beta chains from one sample sequenced in a study of T-cell memory formation after mild COVID-19. A single record per CDR3 protein comes from TCRdb applying MiXCR to the 5' RACE reads. The sample comprises about 290,000 distinct CDR3 sequences, more than 15% of which are singletons, and 22% rests with the top ten. Sequencing was carried out using PBMCs or a T cell subset sorted from them (not recorded which). These receptors were collected from a man younger than 35 who had mild COVID-19 (a few samples of this study predate the infection). Cell type and time point are not known.

This clonotype was picked up a small number of times. The chain uses TRBV5-1 and TRBJ2-1; 8 bases line up with TRBD2. Germline V gene data show CDR1 as SGHRS and CDR2 as YFSETQ. The CDR3 totals 15 residues. V shed 1 base, J shed 2 bases, and the junction held 2 bases outside the gene matches. CDR3 amino acids: CASSLKRGTYNEQFF. CDR3 in DNA: TGCGCCAGCAGCTTGAAGCGGGGGACCTACAATGAGCAGTTCTTC. Using reference TRBV5-1 and TRBJ2-1 for the parts outside the CDR3, the full variable domain is KAGVTQTPRYLIKTRGQQVTLSCSPISGHRSVSWYQQTPGQGLQFLFEYFSETQRNKGNFPGRFSGRQFSNSRSEMNVSTLELGDSALYLCASSLKRGTYNEQFFGPGTRLTVL.

J is TRBJ2-3 and V is TRBV20-1, with 12 bases fitting TRBD2. Germline assignment: CDR1 DFQATT and CDR2 SNEGSKA (reference sequence). Losses at the gene ends were 3 bases for V and 2 bases for J; bases not matched to a gene: 6. The CDR3 sequence is 16 residues long. CDR3 loop: CSASPTSGGNTDTQYF. As DNA, the CDR3 is TGCAGTGCTAGCCCGACTAGCGGGGGAAACACAGATACGCAGTATTTT.

This sequence joins TRBV24-1 and TRBJ1-1; D gene uncertain. The V end was cut by 7 bases, the J end by 8 bases, with 10 bases between. Germline CDR1 is KGHDR and CDR2 is SFDVKD. The CDR3 is 11 residues long. CDR3 in amino acids: CATSHGPEAFF. CDR3 in DNA: TGTGCCACCAGCCACGGACCCGAAGCTTTCTTT.

CDR3 loop: CASSQEKGATGLTEAFF. For the CDR3, the DNA is TGCGCCAGCAGCCAAGAGAAGGGGGCGACAGGACTAACTGAAGCTTTCTTT. This chain links TRBV4-1 with TRBJ1-1; TRBD1 aligns across 7 bases. CDR3 size: 17 residues. Trimming at V came to 0 bases and at J to 5 bases, leaving 12 bases not matched to a gene. Germline assignment: CDR1 MGHRA and CDR2 YSYEKL.

The chain links TRBV7-3 to TRBJ2-3, with a possible D match to TRBD1 (6 bases). The ends were cut back, 5 bases at V and 5 bases at J, with 11 bases in the middle. Germline V gene data show CDR1 as SGHTA and CDR2 as FQGTGA. This CDR3 contains 13 residues. The CDR3 region has the DNA TGTGCCAGCAGCACCGGACAGATAGATACGCAGTATTTT. As protein: CASSTGQIDTQYF.

Only a few counts were recorded for this clonotype. The rearrangement uses TRBV30 and TRBJ2-1, with 7 nucleotides matching TRBD2. The CDR3 spans 15 residues. V shed 0 bases and J 8 bases; nucleotides not matched to a gene: 10. The germline V gene encodes CDR1 GTSNPN and CDR2 SVGIG (reference sequence). CDR3 sequence (DNA): TGTGCCTGGAGTGTACTGGGGGGGGAGTTCCATGAGCAGTTCTTC. Its translation is CAWSVLGGEFHEQFF.

V and J are TRBV9 and TRBJ2-3; no reliable D call. The CDR3 sequence is 15 residues long. Germline values: CDR1 SGDLS, CDR2 YYNGEE. V was pared by 4 bases and J by 5 bases, with 17 bases between. The CDR3 sequence is CASSPSPQFGDTQYF. In nucleotides, the CDR3 is TGTGCCAGCAGCCCAAGCCCTCAGTTTGGAGATACGCAGTATTTT.

This clonotype was counted between two and nine times. The chain is built from TRBV4-3 and TRBJ1-1; possibly TRBD1 for D (5 bases). With 0 bases removed from V and 0 bases from J, the gap between germline ends came to 14 bases. The CDR3 consists of 17 residues. The germline V gene has CDR1 LGHNA and CDR2 YSLEER. Written as DNA, the CDR3 is TGCGCCAGCAGCCAAGATCTTGGTGACAGTTTGAACACTGAAGCTTTCTTT. As protein: CASSQDLGDSLNTEAFF.

The rearrangement joins TRBV7-3 to TRBJ1-1; D is unresolved. Germline CDR1 SGHTA, CDR2 FQGTGA. CDR3 size: 15 residues. V was cut by 6 bases and J by 1 base, with 15 bases left in between. CDR3 in DNA: TGTGCCAGCAGTTCGATGGGCCCGCAGAACACTGAAGCTTTCTTT. It specifies CASSSMGPQNTEAFF.

Only a few counts were recorded for this clonotype. The chain combines TRBV5-1 with TRBJ2-3; either TRBD1 or TRBD2 may fit D (5 bases each). CDR1 is SGHRS, CDR2 YFSETQ, per germline. The CDR3 is 16 amino acids. V lost 0 bases to trimming and J lost 5 bases, with 16 bases between them. CDR3 bases: TGCGCCAGCAGCTTGGAGGTTTCAGGGAGAGGAGATACGCAGTATTTT. It yields the protein CASSLEVSGRGDTQYF.

The chain couples TRBV7-9 to TRBJ1-2, with D perhaps matching TRBD1 (5 bases). V shed 5 bases and J shed 8 bases, with 12 bases lying between them. The CDR3 has 12 amino acids. The germline gives CDR1 SEHNR, CDR2 FQNEAQ (reference sequence). CDR3 nucleotides: TGTGCCAGCAGCCCACAGGAGAAGGGCTACACCTTC. Amino acids: CASSPQEKGYTF.

The V and J genes are TRBV20-1 and TRBJ1-6, with 7 bases that match TRBD1. V was pared by 1 base and J by 7 bases, with 7 bases of the junction left unmatched. Per germline, CDR1 DFQATT and CDR2 SNEGSKA (reference sequence). The CDR3 is made up of 15 amino acids. DNA of the CDR3: TGCAGTGCTAGAGCTGGGACAGTCGGGAATTCACCCCTCCACTTT. It specifies CSARAGTVGNSPLHF.

The chain carries TRBV4-1 and TRBJ2-5; 13 bases align to TRBD2. Germline V lookup: CDR1 MGHRA, CDR2 YSYEKL. V shed 5 bases, J shed 5 bases, and the junction held 8 bases outside the gene matches. This CDR3 comprises 16 residues. CDR3 sequence (DNA): TGCGCCAGCAGCTCCACCGTGACTAGCGGGGGGGAGACCCAGTACTTC. Translation gives CASSSTVTSGGETQYF.

The chain uses TRBV6-2 or TRBV6-3 and TRBJ2-5; 9 nucleotides agree with TRBD2. CDR1 is MNHEY, CDR2 SVGEGT, per germline. The ends lost 8 bases at V and 2 bases at J; junction bases unmatched: 3. This CDR3 spans 13 amino acids. In nucleotides, the CDR3 is TGTGCCAGCGGCGGGGGGGAGCAAGAGACCCAGTACTTC. It encodes CASGGGEQETQYF.

DNA for the CDR3: TGTGCCAGCAGACAACATAACCGGGCCGAATTGTACAATGAGCAGTTCTTC. This translates into CASRQHNRAELYNEQFF. The chain couples TRBV6-2 or TRBV6-3 to TRBJ2-1; D gene uncertain. V lost 6 bases and J lost 4, with 22 bases in between. The CDR3 is 17 residues long. Germline V CDR1 and CDR2: MNHEY, SVGEGT.

This clonotype was picked up a small number of times. The V and J genes are TRBV7-2 and TRBJ1-4, with no clear D. Germline V lookup: CDR1 SGHTA, CDR2 FQGNSA. The V end lost 1 base, the J end lost 8 bases, and 20 bases lay between the germline ends. CDR3 size: 17 residues. Here the CDR3 reads CASSLDPLRGSGEKLFF. In DNA, the CDR3 is TGTGCCAGCAGCTTAGACCCCCTGCGGGGAAGCGGAGAAAAACTGTTTTTT.

This chain joins TRBV24-1 and TRBJ1-2; possibly TRBD1 for D (6 bases). Trimming removed 3 bases from V and 8 bases from J, with 9 bases in between. This CDR3 is 12 amino acids long. Germline CDR1 and CDR2: KGHDR and SFDVKD. CDR3 protein: CATSDEGDGYTF. The CDR3 region has the DNA TGTGCCACCAGTGATGAGGGGGACGGCTACACCTTC.

The chain recombines TRBV4-3 with TRBJ2-7; D remains ambiguous. Between the trimmed V and J ends, which lost 1 base and 2 bases, there was a span of 6 bases. The CDR3 sequence is 13 residues long. Germline V gene data show CDR1 as LGHNA and CDR2 as YSLEER. The CDR3 bases are TGCGCCAGCAGCCAAGCGGGCGCCTACGAGCAGTACTTC. Translating gives CASSQAGAYEQYF.

This clonotype was counted a few times. The CDR3, as DNA: TGTGCCAGCAGGTACAGGGTAGACACAGATACGCAGTATTTT. Its translation is CASRYRVDTDTQYF. The V gene is TRBV5-4, the J gene TRBJ2-3; TRBD1 is a possible D gene (6 bases). Deletions cut 5 bases from V and 2 bases from J, with 12 bases between. The germline CDR1 and CDR2 sequences are SGHNT and YYREEE (reference sequence). The CDR3 totals 14 residues.

The table lists this clonotype with a count of one. The chain uses TRBV12-3 or TRBV12-4 and TRBJ2-5; 9 nucleotides agree with TRBD1. Trimming removed 6 bases from V and 5 bases from J; junction bases left unmatched: 13. This CDR3 has 16 residues. CDR3 sequence: CASRIAGTGPRETQYF. The CDR3, as DNA: TGTGCCAGCAGGATCGCGGGGACAGGGCCGCGGGAGACCCAGTACTTC.

This clonotype was seen at least ten times. The rearrangement links TRBV9 to TRBJ2-2, with D possibly matching TRBD1 (5 bases). CDR1 is SGDLS, CDR2 YYNGEE, per germline. The CDR3 totals 16 residues. The V end lost 0 bases, the J end lost 0 bases, and 9 bases lay between the germline ends. DNA for the CDR3: TGTGCCAGCAGCGTAGATTGGACACCGAACACCGGGGAGCTGTTTTTT. This sequence encodes CASSVDWTPNTGELFF. The full variable domain, its missing parts supplied by reference TRBV9 and TRBJ2-2, is DSGVTQTPKHLITATGQRVTLRCSPRSGDLSVYWYQQSLDQGLQFLIQYYNGEERAKGNILERFSAQQFPDLHSELNLSSLELGDSALYFCASSVDWTPNTGELFFGEGSRLTVL.

This clonotype was detected a few times. J is TRBJ1-6 and V is TRBV5-1; D is unclear. V was clipped by 1 base and J by 4 bases, with 9 bases between them. The germline V gene has CDR1 SGHRS and CDR2 YFSETQ. The CDR3 is made up of 15 amino acids. The CDR3 loop reads CASSLRDGYNSPLHF. The DNA for the CDR3 is TGCGCCAGCAGCTTGCGGGATGGATATAATTCACCCCTCCACTTT.

There are a few counts of this clonotype. The chain employs TRBV6-2 or TRBV6-3 and TRBJ2-1; 10 nucleotides agree with TRBD1. The CDR3 has 14 amino acids. The V segment lost 6 bases and the J segment 8 bases; nucleotides outside the gene matches: 7. The germline V gene has CDR1 MNHEY and CDR2 SVGEGT. CDR3 sequence: CASRDRGGIDEQFF. Written as DNA, the CDR3 is TGTGCCAGCAGGGACAGGGGGGGAATCGATGAGCAGTTCTTC.

V gene TRBV12-3 or TRBV12-4 combines with J gene TRBJ2-2, with D unresolved. Trimming shortened V by 3 bases and J by 0 bases, and 11 bases separated the two germline ends. This CDR3 contains 16 residues. CDR3 region: CASSLQGPPNTGELFF. The CDR3 DNA is TGTGCCAGCAGTTTGCAAGGCCCCCCGAACACCGGGGAGCTGTTTTTT.

The rearrangement uses TRBV9 and TRBJ2-3; D gene unclear. V was cut by 5 bases and J by 3 bases, with 10 bases left in between. CDR3 size: 13 residues. CDR1 SGDLS and CDR2 YYNGEE come from the germline V gene. This CDR3 is CASSPVPTDTQYF. DNA of the CDR3: TGTGCCAGCAGTCCTGTCCCGACAGATACGCAGTATTTT.

The V gene is TRBV6-6, the J gene TRBJ2-7; 9 bases agree with TRBD1. CDR3 length: 15 amino acids. The V segment lost 7 bases and the J segment 7 bases; nucleotides outside the gene matches: 14. Germline CDR1 MNHNY, CDR2 SVGAGI (reference sequence). The CDR3 reads CASIGTPQGAREQYV. In DNA, the CDR3 is TGTGCCAGCATCGGAACCCCACAGGGGGCGCGGGAGCAGTACGTC.

This clonotype occurred many times. The V gene is TRBV27, the J gene TRBJ2-7; no definite D call. Trimming took off 6 bases at V and 4 bases at J, with 13 bases between the two ends. CDR3 length equals 13 residues. CDR1 is MNHEY, CDR2 SMNVEV, per germline (reference sequence). CDR3 sequence (DNA): TGTGCCAGCAGCCCAGGTTTGACTTACGAGCAGTACTTC. Translation gives CASSPGLTYEQYF.

This clonotype turned up a few times. V gene TRBV4-3 combines with J gene TRBJ2-5; 10 nucleotides align to TRBD2. J was trimmed by 4 bases and V by 1 base; bases with no gene match: 9. Germline values: CDR1 LGHNA, CDR2 YSLEER. The CDR3 covers 17 residues. The CDR3 spells CASSQGRGTSDRETQYF. The DNA of the CDR3 is TGCGCCAGCAGCCAAGGGAGGGGGACTAGCGACCGAGAGACCCAGTACTTC.

This clonotype was observed a few times. V is TRBV29-1 and J is TRBJ1-5; D is ambiguous. The CDR3 contains 13 residues. The V gene lost 3 bases and the J gene lost 6 bases, with 12 bases spanning the gap. Germline CDR1 is SQVTM and CDR2 is ANQGSEA. The CDR3 reads CSVDNSGSQPQHF. The CDR3 DNA reads TGCAGCGTTGATAATTCGGGTAGTCAGCCCCAGCATTTT.

This clonotype was counted between two and nine times. DNA of the CDR3: TGCGCCAGCAGTCGGGATCGGGAGCTGTTTTTT. It codes for CASSRDRELFF. The chain links TRBV5-1 to TRBJ2-2, with a tentative D call TRBD2 (5 bases). Trimming removed 5 bases at V and 9 bases at J, with 8 bases between. The V gene's germline CDR1 is SGHRS and CDR2 YFSETQ. CDR3 length: 11 amino acids.

The sample holds a few counts of this clonotype. This chain uses TRBV6-2 or TRBV6-3 with TRBJ2-5; 7 nucleotides agree with TRBD1. Germline-derived CDR1 and CDR2 are MNHEY and SVGEGT. V lost 6 bases, J lost 5 bases, and 12 bases stayed unmatched. This CDR3 is built from 15 residues. CDR3 residues: CASSPDEGGAETQYF. In nucleotides, the CDR3 is TGTGCCAGCAGCCCGGATGAAGGGGGCGCGGAGACCCAGTACTTC.